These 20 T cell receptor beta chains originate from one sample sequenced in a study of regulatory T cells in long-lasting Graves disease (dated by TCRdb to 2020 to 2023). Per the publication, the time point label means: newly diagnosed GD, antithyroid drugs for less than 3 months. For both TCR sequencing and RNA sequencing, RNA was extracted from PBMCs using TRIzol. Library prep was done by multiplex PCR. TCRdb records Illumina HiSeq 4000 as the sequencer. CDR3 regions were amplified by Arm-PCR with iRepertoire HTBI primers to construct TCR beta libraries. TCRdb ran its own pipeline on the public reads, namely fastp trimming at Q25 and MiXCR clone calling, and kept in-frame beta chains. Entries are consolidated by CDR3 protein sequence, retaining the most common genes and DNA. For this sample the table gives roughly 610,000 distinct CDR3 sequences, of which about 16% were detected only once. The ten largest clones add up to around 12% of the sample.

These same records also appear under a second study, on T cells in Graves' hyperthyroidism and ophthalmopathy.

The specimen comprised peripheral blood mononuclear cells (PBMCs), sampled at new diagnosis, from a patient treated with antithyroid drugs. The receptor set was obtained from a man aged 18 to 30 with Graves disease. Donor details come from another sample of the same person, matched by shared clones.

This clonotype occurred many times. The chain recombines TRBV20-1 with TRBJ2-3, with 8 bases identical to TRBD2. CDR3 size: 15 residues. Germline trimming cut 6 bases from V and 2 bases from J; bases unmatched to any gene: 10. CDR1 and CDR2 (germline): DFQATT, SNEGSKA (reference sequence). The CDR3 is CSARKSSGTTDTQYF. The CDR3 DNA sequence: TGCAGTGCCAGAAAGAGTAGCGGGACCACAGATACGCAGTATTTT.

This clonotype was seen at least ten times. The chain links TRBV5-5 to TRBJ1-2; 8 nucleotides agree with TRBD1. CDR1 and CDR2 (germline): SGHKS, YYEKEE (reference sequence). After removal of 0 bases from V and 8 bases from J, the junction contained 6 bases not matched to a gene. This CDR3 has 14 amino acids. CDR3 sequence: CASSLVDRVNGYTF. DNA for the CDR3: TGTGCCAGCAGCTTGGTGGACAGGGTTAACGGCTACACCTTC.

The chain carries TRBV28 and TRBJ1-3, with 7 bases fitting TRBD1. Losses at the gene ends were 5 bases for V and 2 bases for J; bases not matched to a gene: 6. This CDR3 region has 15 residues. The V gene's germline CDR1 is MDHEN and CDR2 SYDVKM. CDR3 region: CASSPDRVTGNTIYF. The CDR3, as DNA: TGTGCCAGCAGTCCTGACAGGGTCACTGGAAACACCATATATTTT.

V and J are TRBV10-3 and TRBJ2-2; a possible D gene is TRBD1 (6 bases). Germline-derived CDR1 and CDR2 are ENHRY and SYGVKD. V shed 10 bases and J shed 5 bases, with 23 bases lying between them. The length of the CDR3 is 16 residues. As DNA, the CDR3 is TGTGCCAGCATCCGATCCACAGGGATGGGGACCGGGGAGCTGTTTTTT. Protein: CASIRSTGMGTGELFF.

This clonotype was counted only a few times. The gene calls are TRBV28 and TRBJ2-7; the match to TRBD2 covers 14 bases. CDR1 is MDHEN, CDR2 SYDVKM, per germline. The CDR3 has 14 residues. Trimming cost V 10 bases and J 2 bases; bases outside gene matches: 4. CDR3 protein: CATGTSGSTYEQYF. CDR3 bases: TGTGCCACTGGGACTAGCGGGAGTACCTACGAGCAGTACTTC.

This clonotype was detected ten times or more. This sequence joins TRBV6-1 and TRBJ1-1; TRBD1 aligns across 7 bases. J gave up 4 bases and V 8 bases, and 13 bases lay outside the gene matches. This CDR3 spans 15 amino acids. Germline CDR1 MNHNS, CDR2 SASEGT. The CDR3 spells CASSGRGRESTEAFF. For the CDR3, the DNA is TGTGCCAGCTCTGGGAGGGGGCGGGAGAGCACTGAAGCTTTCTTT.

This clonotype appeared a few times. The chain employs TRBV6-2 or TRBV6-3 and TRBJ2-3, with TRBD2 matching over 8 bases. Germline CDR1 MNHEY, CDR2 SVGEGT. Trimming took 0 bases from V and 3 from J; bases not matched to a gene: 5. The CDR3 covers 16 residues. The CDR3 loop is CASSYSGTRETDTQYF. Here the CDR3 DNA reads TGTGCCAGCAGTTACTCGGGGACTAGGGAAACAGATACGCAGTATTTT.

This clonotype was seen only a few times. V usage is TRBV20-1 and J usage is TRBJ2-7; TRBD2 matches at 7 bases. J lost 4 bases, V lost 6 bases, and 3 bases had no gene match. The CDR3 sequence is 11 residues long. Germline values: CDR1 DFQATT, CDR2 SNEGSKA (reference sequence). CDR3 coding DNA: TGCAGTGCATCGCGGGAGTACGAGCAGTACTTC. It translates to CSASREYEQYF.

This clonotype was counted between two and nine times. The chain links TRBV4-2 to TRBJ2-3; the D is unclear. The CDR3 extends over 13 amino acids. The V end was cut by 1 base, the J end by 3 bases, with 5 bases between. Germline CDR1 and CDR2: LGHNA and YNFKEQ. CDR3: CASSQVVTDTQYF. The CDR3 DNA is TGTGCCAGCAGCCAAGTAGTGACAGATACGCAGTATTTT.

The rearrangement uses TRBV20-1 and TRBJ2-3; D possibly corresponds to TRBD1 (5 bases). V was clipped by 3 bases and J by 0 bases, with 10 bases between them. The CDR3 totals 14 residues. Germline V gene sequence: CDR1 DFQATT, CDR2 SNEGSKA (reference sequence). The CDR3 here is CSASDSSSTDTQYF. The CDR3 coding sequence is TGCAGTGCTAGTGACAGTTCTAGCACAGATACGCAGTATTTT.

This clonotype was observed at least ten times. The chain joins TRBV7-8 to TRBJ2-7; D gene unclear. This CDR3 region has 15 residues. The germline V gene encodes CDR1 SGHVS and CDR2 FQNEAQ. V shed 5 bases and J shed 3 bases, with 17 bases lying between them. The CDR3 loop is CASSPRTLVRYEQYF. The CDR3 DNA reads TGTGCCAGCAGCCCCAGGACGCTTGTCCGCTACGAGCAGTACTTC.

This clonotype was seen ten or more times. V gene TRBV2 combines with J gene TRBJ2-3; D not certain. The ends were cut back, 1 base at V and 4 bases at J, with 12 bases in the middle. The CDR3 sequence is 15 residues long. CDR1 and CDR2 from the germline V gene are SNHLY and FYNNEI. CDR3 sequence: CASSEGHTRADTQYF. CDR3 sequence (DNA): TGTGCCAGCAGTGAAGGCCACACCCGGGCAGATACGCAGTATTTT.

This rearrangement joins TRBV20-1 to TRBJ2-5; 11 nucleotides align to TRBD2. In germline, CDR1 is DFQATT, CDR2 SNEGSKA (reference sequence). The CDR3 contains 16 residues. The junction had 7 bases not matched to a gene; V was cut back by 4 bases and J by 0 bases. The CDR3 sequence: CSATPLAGGYQETQYF. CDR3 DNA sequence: TGCAGTGCTACCCCTCTAGCGGGAGGATACCAAGAGACCCAGTACTTC.

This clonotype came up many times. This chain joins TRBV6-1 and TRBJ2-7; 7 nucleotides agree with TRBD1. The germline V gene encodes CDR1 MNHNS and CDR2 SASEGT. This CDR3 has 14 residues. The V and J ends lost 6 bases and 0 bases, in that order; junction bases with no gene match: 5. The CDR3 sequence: CASRDRTVSYEQYF. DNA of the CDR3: TGTGCCAGCAGGGACAGGACCGTCTCCTACGAGCAGTACTTC.

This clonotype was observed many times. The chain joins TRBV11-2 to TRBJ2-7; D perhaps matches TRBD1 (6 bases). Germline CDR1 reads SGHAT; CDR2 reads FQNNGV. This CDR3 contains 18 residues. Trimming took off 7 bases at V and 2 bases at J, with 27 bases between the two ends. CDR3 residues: CASTPIRSGTKGPYEQYF. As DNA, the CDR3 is TGTGCCAGCACCCCGATTCGGTCCGGGACAAAGGGTCCCTACGAGCAGTACTTC.

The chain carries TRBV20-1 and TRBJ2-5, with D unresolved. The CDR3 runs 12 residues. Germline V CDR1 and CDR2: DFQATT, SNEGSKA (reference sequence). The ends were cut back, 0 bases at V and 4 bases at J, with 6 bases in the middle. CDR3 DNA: TGCAGTGCTAGAGATCCGGGAGAGACCCAGTACTTC. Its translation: CSARDPGETQYF.

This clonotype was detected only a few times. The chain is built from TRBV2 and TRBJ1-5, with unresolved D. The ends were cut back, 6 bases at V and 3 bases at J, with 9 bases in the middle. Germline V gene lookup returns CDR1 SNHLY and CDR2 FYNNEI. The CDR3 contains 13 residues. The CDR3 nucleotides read TGTGCCAGCAGGCTGGAAACCAATCAGCCCCAGCATTTT. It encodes CASRLETNQPQHF.

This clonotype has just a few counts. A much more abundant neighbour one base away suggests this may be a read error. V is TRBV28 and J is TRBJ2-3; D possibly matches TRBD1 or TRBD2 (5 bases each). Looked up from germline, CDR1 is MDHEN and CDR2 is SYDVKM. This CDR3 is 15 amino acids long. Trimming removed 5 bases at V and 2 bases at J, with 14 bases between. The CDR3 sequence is CASSTPGPVTDTQYF. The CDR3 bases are TGTGCCAGCAGTACCCCGGGACCAGTCACAGATACGCAGTATTTT.

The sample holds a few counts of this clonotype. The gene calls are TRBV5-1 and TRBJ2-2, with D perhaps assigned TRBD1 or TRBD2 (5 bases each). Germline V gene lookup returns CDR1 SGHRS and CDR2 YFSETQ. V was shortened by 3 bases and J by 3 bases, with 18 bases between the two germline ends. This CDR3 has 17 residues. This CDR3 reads CASSSLGDPRYTGELFF. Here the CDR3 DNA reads TGCGCCAGCAGCTCCCTGGGGGACCCCCGTTACACCGGGGAGCTGTTTTTT.

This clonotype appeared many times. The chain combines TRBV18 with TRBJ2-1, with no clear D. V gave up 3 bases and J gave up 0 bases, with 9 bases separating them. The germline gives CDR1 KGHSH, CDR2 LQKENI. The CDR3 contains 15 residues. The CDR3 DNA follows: TGTGCCAGCTCACCCCTTATAGGCTCCTACAATGAGCAGTTCTTC. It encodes CASSPLIGSYNEQFF.